This T cell receptor beta chain is from a study of Tregs in tolerant kidney transplant recipients. The study's findings and limits: Tregs expanded with activated donor B cells seemed most donor-specific. Biological reproducibility was not directly addressed in this study. Antigen-driven expansion was suggested because donor-specific Tregs expanded more than all Tregs in tolerant patients.

Here immunoSEQ multiplex PCR was the method, and the copy in TCRdb shows in-frame clones only, minus some. The profile covers more than 60,000 clones, with approximately 98% appearing a single time and about 0.5% taken by the ten largest. In regard to this clone: As yet, its antigen is unknown.

Unstimulated regulatory T cells (CD4+CD25+CD127-), CD4+CD25- non-regulatory cells, CD4 and CD8 cells were FACS-sorted from thawed PBMCs. The ends were cut back, 0 bases at V and 8 bases at J, with 16 bases in the middle. CDR1 is SQVTM, CDR2 ANQGSEA, per germline. The CDR3 contains 14 residues. This TCR derives from a human donor who received a combined kidney and bone marrow transplant. The J gene is TRBJ1-2, the V gene TRBV29-1, with D possibly TRBD1 on 5 matching bases. The sequenced sample was CD4+ T cells from blood, obtained before the transplant. CDR3 coding DNA: TGCAGCGTTGAAGATCTTACGGGGGAGGGAGGCTACACCTTC. Translated: CSVEDLTGEGGYTF.